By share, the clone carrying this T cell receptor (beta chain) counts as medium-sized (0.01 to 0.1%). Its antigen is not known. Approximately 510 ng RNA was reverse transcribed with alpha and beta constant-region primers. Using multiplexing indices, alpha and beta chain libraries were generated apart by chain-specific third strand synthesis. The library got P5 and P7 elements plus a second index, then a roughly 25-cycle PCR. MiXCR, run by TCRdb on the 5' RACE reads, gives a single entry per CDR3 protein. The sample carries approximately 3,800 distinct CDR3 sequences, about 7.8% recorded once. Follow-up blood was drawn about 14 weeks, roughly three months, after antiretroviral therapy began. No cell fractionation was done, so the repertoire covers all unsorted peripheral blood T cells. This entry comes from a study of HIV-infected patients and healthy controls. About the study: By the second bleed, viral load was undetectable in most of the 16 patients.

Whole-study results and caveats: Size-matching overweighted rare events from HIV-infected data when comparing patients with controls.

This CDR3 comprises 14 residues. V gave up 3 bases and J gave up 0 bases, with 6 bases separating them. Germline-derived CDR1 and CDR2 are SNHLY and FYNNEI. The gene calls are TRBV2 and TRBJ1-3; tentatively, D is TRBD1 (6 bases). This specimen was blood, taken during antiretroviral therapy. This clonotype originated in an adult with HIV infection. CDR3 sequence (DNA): TGTGCCAGCAGTGAGACAGGCTCTGGAAACACCATATATTTT. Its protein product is CASSETGSGNTIYF. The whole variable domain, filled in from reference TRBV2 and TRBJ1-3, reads EPEVTQTPSHQVTQMGQEVILRCVPISNHLYFYWYRQILGQKVEFLVSFYNNEISEKSEIFDDQFSVERPDGSNFTLKIRSTKLEDSAMYFCASSETGSGNTIYFGEGSWLTVV.